Listed here are 8 T cell receptor beta chains from one sample, sequenced in a study of T cell repertoires in cytomegalovirus infection. Antigen specificity for these receptors is unknown. TCRdb re-analysed the reads in MiXCR, keeping a single row per CDR3 protein. The sample has around 900,000 distinct CDR3 sequences; approximately 30% are singletons. Sequences were derived from cultured CD8+ T cells from PBMCs, sampled from culture after CMV antigen stimulation. These receptors originate from a human donor in good health (CMV status not recorded). Some clones in this sample may be carry-over from other donors' samples.

This chain uses TRBV6-1 with TRBJ2-7; D remains ambiguous. The germline V gene encodes CDR1 MNHNS and CDR2 SASEGT. V shed 4 bases and J shed 3 bases, with 10 bases lying between them. The CDR3 sequence is 13 residues long. The CDR3 protein is CASSVQPVYEQYV. The CDR3 DNA is TGTGCCAGCAGTGTCCAGCCTGTCTACGAGCAGTACGTC.

The chain is built from TRBV6-1 and TRBJ1-2, with D possibly being TRBD1 (6 bases). The V gene lost 10 bases and the J gene lost 5 bases, with 23 bases spanning the gap. The CDR3 length is 15 residues. The germline gives CDR1 MNHNS, CDR2 SASEGT. This chain's CDR3 is CAIPVKTGRHYGYTF. The CDR3 DNA reads TGTGCCATCCCAGTGAAGACAGGACGACATTATGGCTACACCTTC.

The CDR3 bases are TGTGCCAGTAGCCCGGGGGTGGGGCCACAAGAGACCCAGTACTTC. Protein: CASSPGVGPQETQYF. The rearrangement uses TRBV19 and TRBJ2-5, with a possible D match to TRBD2 (6 bases). Germline CDR1 LNHDA, CDR2 SQIVND (reference sequence). The CDR3 covers 15 residues. Trimming removed 6 bases at V and 2 bases at J, with 16 bases between.

With regard to this clonotype: At one boundary the junction diverges from the germline segment, which might be a read error. The V call is TRBV7-2, the J call TRBJ2-2; D gene unclear. Germline lookup yields CDR1 SGHTA and CDR2 FQGNSA. The CDR3 covers 14 residues. The CDR3 here is CAGSLNGPTGELFF. The DNA for the CDR3 is TGTGCCGGCAGCTTAAACGGGCCTACCGGGGAGCTGTTTTTT.

The chain recombines TRBV14 with TRBJ2-1, with 8 bases that match TRBD1. Germline V lookup: CDR1 SGHDN, CDR2 FVKESK. This CDR3 region has 15 residues. With V trimmed by 2 bases and J by 7 bases, 7 bases remained unmatched. The CDR3 region is CASSQLRGQGNEQFF. CDR3 bases: TGTGCCAGCAGCCAACTCAGGGGGCAGGGAAATGAGCAGTTCTTC.

The chain links TRBV6-2 or TRBV6-3 to TRBJ2-1, with a weak D call TRBD1 (5 bases). The ends were cut back, 6 bases at V and 5 bases at J, with 14 bases in the middle. The CDR3 is made up of 14 amino acids. Germline CDR1 is MNHEY and CDR2 is SVGEGT. The CDR3 DNA follows: TGTGCCAGCAGAATCTTCGACAGACACAATGAGCAGTTCTTC. Amino acid sequence: CASRIFDRHNEQFF.

The chain links TRBV5-1 to TRBJ2-1; D gene uncertain. The CDR3 contains 14 residues. Trimming cost V 4 bases and J 8 bases, with 16 bases left between them. CDR1 and CDR2 from the germline V gene are SGHRS and YFSETQ. CDR3 amino acids: CASSPFRKGHEQFF. The CDR3 DNA sequence: TGCGCCAGCAGCCCTTTTAGGAAAGGACATGAGCAGTTCTTC.

The CDR3 protein is CASSSRQGVGYGYTF. The CDR3 DNA sequence: TGTGCCAGCAGCTCGCGACAGGGGGTGGGGTATGGCTACACCTTC. This chain uses TRBV7-8 with TRBJ1-2, with 9 bases aligning to TRBD1. Germline CDR1 and CDR2: SGHVS and FQNEAQ. With V trimmed by 4 bases and J by 5 bases, 8 bases remained unmatched. This CDR3 is 15 amino acids long.